The 11 T cell receptor beta chains given below trace back to one sample, sequenced in a study of blood T cell repertoires in COVID-19. The repertoire was sequenced with immunoSEQ multiplex PCR; TCRdb's copy has only in-frame clones and lacks some. This sample has approximately 240,000 clones; about 88% occur once, and the top ten carry 2.1%. Sequenced input: peripheral blood. These receptors all come from a woman between 40 and 55 years old who had recovered from COVID-19.

The chain employs TRBV2 and TRBJ1-6; unclear D gene. Trimming cost V 7 bases and J 7 bases, with 20 bases left between them. Germline V lookup: CDR1 SNHLY, CDR2 FYNNEI. The CDR3 totals 16 residues. The CDR3 sequence is CASTSDWRIVNSPLHF. The CDR3 nucleotides read TGTGCCAGCACCTCCGATTGGCGGATCGTAAATTCACCCCTCCACTTT.

J is TRBJ2-2 and V is TRBV7-8; possible D gene TRBD1, 5 bases. The CDR3 is made up of 16 amino acids. The V gene lost 5 bases and the J gene lost 5 bases, with 18 bases spanning the gap. Germline V lookup: CDR1 SGHVS, CDR2 FQNEAQ. Written as DNA, the CDR3 is TGTGCCAGCAGCGATTATGACAGTCTGGGGACCGGGGAGCTGTTTTTT. Translation: CASSDYDSLGTGELFF.

The chain carries TRBV5-1 and TRBJ2-7, with 8 bases aligning to TRBD2. The CDR3 spans 14 residues. J was trimmed by 3 bases and V by 4 bases; bases with no gene match: 6. Germline CDR1 is SGHRS and CDR2 is YFSETQ. CDR3: CASSVATSGYEQYF. CDR3 nucleotides: TGCGCCAGCAGCGTGGCCACTAGCGGCTACGAGCAGTACTTC.

This chain connects TRBV24-1 to TRBJ2-3; 9 nucleotides align to TRBD2. This CDR3 has 16 residues. V gave up 2 bases and J gave up 3 bases; unmatched junction bases: 5. CDR1 and CDR2 (germline): KGHDR, SFDVKD. The chain's CDR3 is CATSDSGLANTDTQYF. The CDR3 DNA reads TGTGCCACCAGTGATTCAGGACTAGCGAATACAGATACGCAGTATTTT.

This chain joins TRBV5-5 and TRBJ1-2; D uncertain. Trimming pared 1 base from V and 0 bases from J, leaving 4 bases between. This CDR3 is built from 13 residues. Germline assignment: CDR1 SGHKS and CDR2 YYEKEE (reference sequence). The CDR3 loop is CASSLSTNYGYTF. The CDR3 region has the DNA TGTGCCAGCAGCTTGTCCACTAACTATGGCTACACCTTC.

A few counts support this clone. The rearrangement uses TRBV2 and TRBJ2-7; the match to TRBD1 covers 7 bases. The CDR3 length is 15 residues. Germline CDR1 reads SNHLY; CDR2 reads FYNNEI. The trim removed 6 bases at V and 3 bases at J, leaving 11 bases unmatched. CDR3 sequence reads: CASRPTGTAFYEQYF. The CDR3 coding sequence is TGTGCCAGCAGACCGACCGGGACAGCCTTCTACGAGCAGTACTTC.

The gene calls are TRBV10-3 and TRBJ2-5; the match to TRBD2 covers 10 bases. There are 16 residues in the CDR3. Germline V gene lookup returns CDR1 ENHRY and CDR2 SYGVKD. The J segment lost 5 bases and the V segment lost 0 bases, leaving 6 bases of the junction unmatched. DNA for the CDR3: TGTGCCATCAGTGAGTCGTCTAGCGGGAGATCGGAGACCCAGTACTTC. Encoded protein: CAISESSSGRSETQYF.

The gene calls are TRBV10-2 and TRBJ2-5, with 13 positions matching TRBD2. Per germline, CDR1 WSHSY and CDR2 SAAADI. With V trimmed by 6 bases and J by 4 bases, 5 bases remained unmatched. This CDR3 has 15 residues. Here the CDR3 reads CASSELAGGGETQYF. CDR3 DNA: TGCGCCAGCAGCGAACTAGCGGGAGGGGGAGAGACCCAGTACTTC.

The chain carries TRBV21-1 and TRBJ2-2; the DNA was not compared with TRBD2, the D call given in the table. TRBV21-1 is designated a pseudogene. This CDR3 region has 17 residues. The CDR3 reads CANSGPGLAGRSGELFF. CDR3 nucleotide sequence: TGTGCCAACAGCGGTCCGGGACTAGCGGGGCGGTCCGGGGAGCTGTTTTTT.

This chain joins TRBV9 and TRBJ2-5, with 7 positions matching TRBD1. With 3 bases clipped from V and 5 bases from J, the junction kept 4 bases outside the gene matches. Germline assignment: CDR1 SGDLS and CDR2 YYNGEE. CDR3 length: 13 residues. CDR3 residues: CASSAQGEETQYF. The CDR3, as DNA: TGTGCCAGCAGCGCTCAGGGGGAGGAGACCCAGTACTTC.

The rearrangement uses TRBV20-1 and TRBJ1-2, with TRBD1 as a possible D gene (5 bases). The CDR3 extends over 11 amino acids. The germline CDR1 and CDR2 sequences are DFQATT and SNEGSKA (reference sequence). The V and J ends lost 0 bases and 8 bases respectively, with 7 bases between them. The CDR3 DNA sequence: TGCAGTGCTAGAGAGGGGCTGGGCTACACCTTC. It yields the protein CSAREGLGYTF.